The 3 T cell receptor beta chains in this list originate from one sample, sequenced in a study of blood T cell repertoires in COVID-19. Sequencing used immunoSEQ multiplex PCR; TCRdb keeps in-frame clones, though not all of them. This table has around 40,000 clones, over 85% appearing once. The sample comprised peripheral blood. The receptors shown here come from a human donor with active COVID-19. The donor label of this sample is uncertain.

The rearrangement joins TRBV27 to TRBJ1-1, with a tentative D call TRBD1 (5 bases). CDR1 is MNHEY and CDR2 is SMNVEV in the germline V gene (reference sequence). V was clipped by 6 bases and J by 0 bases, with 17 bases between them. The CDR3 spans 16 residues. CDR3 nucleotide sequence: TGTGCCAGCAGCTGGACTATCTCGGGGGTGAACACTGAAGCTTTCTTT. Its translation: CASSWTISGVNTEAFF.

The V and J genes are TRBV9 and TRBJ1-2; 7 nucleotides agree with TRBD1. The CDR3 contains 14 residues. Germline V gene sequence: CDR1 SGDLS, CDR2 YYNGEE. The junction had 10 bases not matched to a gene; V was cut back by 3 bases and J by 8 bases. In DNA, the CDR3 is TGTGCCAGCAGCGGGGGAACAGGGGTTTGGGGCTACACCTTC. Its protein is CASSGGTGVWGYTF.

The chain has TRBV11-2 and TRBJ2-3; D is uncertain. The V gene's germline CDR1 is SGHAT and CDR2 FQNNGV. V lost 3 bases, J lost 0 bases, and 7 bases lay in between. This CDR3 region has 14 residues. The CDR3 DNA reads TGTGCCAGCAGCTTGAGTATTAGCACAGATACGCAGTATTTT. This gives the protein CASSLSISTDTQYF.